The TCR beta chain described here comes from a study of post-analysis software for immune sequencing data. Study-level background: Relapsing-remitting, secondary progressive and progressive-relapsing courses of multiple sclerosis were included.

The table lists this clonotype with a few counts. No antigen is known for it. Study-level results: Samples from a shared batch, those prepared together, strongly co-clustered by F measure.

Researchers reported that TCR beta cDNA libraries carried unique molecular identifiers. When about 0.9 to 10 million T cells were used, they gave a few hundred thousand cDNA molecules. Each CDR3 protein gets one entry after TCRdb re-called the PCR reads with MiXCR. The table has hundreds of thousands of distinct CDR3 sequences, around 44% seen once. Sequencing used blood. The clonotype comes from a girl aged 5-17 years with multiple sclerosis.

CDR3 DNA: TGCGCCAGCAGCTTGGCCCCACCGGGACAGGGTTTCTACGAGCAGTACTTC. It yields the protein CASSLAPPGQGFYEQYF. This chain connects TRBV5-1 to TRBJ2-7, with 9 bases identical to TRBD1. The CDR3 has 17 residues. Germline CDR1 is SGHRS and CDR2 is YFSETQ. After removal of 0 bases from V and 3 bases from J, the junction contained 10 bases not matched to a gene.